This is a list of T cell receptor beta chains from one sample in a study of shared clonotypes between healthy human individuals. Some clones are missing from TCRdb's copy, which holds only in-frame ones; the method was immunoSEQ multiplex PCR. The data show about 1.1 million clones, 75% to 85% seen once. The source material was memory CD4+ T cells from PBMCs. The receptors stem from a man between 18 and 35 years old in good health. Some clones in this sample may be carry-over from other donors' samples. The CDR3 runs from the conserved cysteine through the conserved F or W. Fields, in order: V gene, D gene, clone size, J gene, CDR3 DNA, CDR3 protein. A D gene is named only where the DNA matches it firmly. Some rows have no size entry. The others give once, few or many, or a class for an expanded clone.

>TRBV10-2|.|.|TRBJ1-5
TGTGCCAGCAGTTACTCGAGCGGACAGCCCCAGCATTTT
CASSYSSGQPQHF
>TRBV13|.|.|TRBJ2-7
TGTGCCAGCAGCCCATCGAAGGTTGACGAGCAGTACTTC
CASSPSKVDEQYF
>TRBV5-1|TRBD2|.|TRBJ2-2
TGCGCCAGCAGTCGACTAGCGGGAGGGGCCGGGGAGCTGTTTTTT
CASSRLAGGAGELFF
>TRBV20-1|TRBD1|.|TRBJ2-1
TGCAGTGCTAGGGGACAGGGGACCGGATTCTTC
CSARGQGTGFF
>TRBV18|TRBD1|once|TRBJ1-5
TGTGCCAGCTCACCAACTACAGGGGGTCAGCCCCAGCATTTT
CASSPTTGGQPQHF
>TRBV7-2|.|.|TRBJ2-2
TGTGCCAGCAGCTACGCAGCAGCGGGCACCGGGGAGCTGTTTTTT
CASSYAAAGTGELFF
>TRBV25-1|.|few|TRBJ2-3
TGTGCCAGCAGTGATAATTACAGAGGGACAGATACGCAGTATTTT
CASSDNYRGTDTQYF
>TRBV5-6|.|.|TRBJ2-7
TGTGCCAGCAGCTTTACAGGGATTGGCGAGCAGTACTTC
CASSFTGIGEQYF
>TRBV14|.|many|TRBJ2-7
TGTGCCAGCAGCAAGAACGCAGGAGGCGAGCAGTACTTC
CASSKNAGGEQYF
>TRBV9|.|.|TRBJ1-2
TGTGCCAGCAGCCTCATCGGAAACTATGGCTACACCTTC
CASSLIGNYGYTF
>TRBV6-5|.|.|TRBJ2-7
TGTGCCAGCAGTTACCGACAGGCCTACGAGCAGTACTTC
CASSYRQAYEQYF
>TRBV18|TRBD1|once|TRBJ1-3
TGTGCCAGCTCACCACGGGGGACAGCCTCTGGAAACACCATATATTTT
CASSPRGTASGNTIYF
>TRBV29-1|TRBD2|.|TRBJ2-1
TGCAGCGTTGAAGTGGGGACTAGCTCCTACAATGAGCAGTTCTTC
CSVEVGTSSYNEQFF
>TRBV6-1|.|.|TRBJ2-5
TGTGCCAGCAGTGAATTGTACCAGCCGACCCAGTACTTC
CASSELYQPTQYF
>TRBV6-1|.|.|TRBJ2-7
TGTGCCAGCACTCGGACGAGGTACGAGCAGTACTTC
CASTRTRYEQYF
>TRBV6-9|TRBD2|.|TRBJ2-7
TGTGCCATCCCTCAGGGGACTAGCGGGAGTAACTACGAGCAGTACTTC
CAIPQGTSGSNYEQYF